Below are 20 T cell receptor beta chains sequenced from a single sample in a study of human T cells and chemical hapten exposure (dated by TCRdb to the early 2020s). The time point label here, explained by the study, means: patch test 1, 2 weeks after DPC sensitization. Per the publication, the treatment or condition label means: therapeutic diphenylcyclopropenone sensitization with weekly scalp DPC. Total RNA was isolated from unfractionated whole blood collected in Tempus Blood RNA tubes. The library was produced with RACE. TCRdb shows the sequencer as NextSeq 500. Using fastp trimming at Q25 and MiXCR clonotype assembly, TCRdb reanalyzed the public sequencing data and kept in-frame beta chains. Entries that share a CDR3 protein sequence are merged under the most common genes and DNA. The sample has 50,000 or so distinct CDR3 sequences on record, approximately 11% of them singletons. Under 2% of the sample rests with the top ten.

Sample: whole blood, taken in connection with sensitization to the hapten diphenylcyclopropenone (DPC). These TCRs come from a woman in her thirties or forties with alopecia areata. Some clones in this sample may be carry-over from other donors' samples.

This clonotype was detected only a few times. This chain links TRBV11-2 with TRBJ2-1; TRBD1 matches 7 bases. The V gene's germline CDR1 is SGHAT and CDR2 FQNNGV. The V and J ends lost 5 bases and 5 bases, in that order; junction bases with no gene match: 3. This CDR3 is 13 amino acids long. CDR3 protein: CASSGDRHNEQFF. CDR3 in DNA: TGTGCCAGCAGCGGGGACAGACACAATGAGCAGTTCTTC.

The chain joins TRBV28 to TRBJ2-4; the D gene is possibly TRBD1 (6 bases). CDR1 is MDHEN, CDR2 SYDVKM, per germline. The CDR3 runs 13 residues. Trimming stripped 5 bases from V and 5 bases from J, with 10 bases between. The CDR3 region has the DNA TGTGCCAGCAGTCGGACAGATGAAAACATTCAGTACTTC. This sequence encodes CASSRTDENIQYF.

The chain recombines TRBV7-6 with TRBJ2-2; D ambiguous. Germline CDR1 and CDR2: SGHVS and FNYEAQ. V was clipped by 2 bases and J by 0 bases, with 4 bases between them. The CDR3 is made up of 14 amino acids. CDR3 residues: CASSLRPNTGELFF. The CDR3 nucleotides are TGTGCCAGCAGCTTAAGGCCGAACACCGGGGAGCTGTTTTTT.

Ten or more counts support this clonotype. The V call is TRBV27, the J call TRBJ1-2; TRBD1 is a possible D gene (5 bases). The CDR3 runs 13 residues. V lost 11 bases to trimming and J lost 6 bases, with 19 bases between them. Germline assignment: CDR1 MNHEY and CDR2 SMNVEV (reference sequence). In DNA, the CDR3 is TGTGCCGCCGGGGGAATTCTGGGACATGGCTACACCTTC. It encodes CAAGGILGHGYTF.

The chain is built from TRBV28 and TRBJ1-5; tentatively, D is TRBD1 (6 bases). Germline loops: CDR1 MDHEN, CDR2 SYDVKM. This CDR3 region has 17 residues. The V gene lost 4 bases and the J gene lost 0 bases, with 16 bases spanning the gap. CDR3 DNA: TGTGCCAGCAGTTCCCACCCGGACAGTTATAGCAATCAGCCCCAGCATTTT. Protein: CASSSHPDSYSNQPQHF.

This chain uses TRBV24-1 with TRBJ2-2; D perhaps matches TRBD2 (5 bases). Germline V gene sequence: CDR1 KGHDR, CDR2 SFDVKD. This CDR3 has 14 residues. Trimming stripped 4 bases from V and 4 bases from J, with 9 bases between. The CDR3 sequence: CATSEGGPTGELFF. The CDR3, as DNA: TGTGCCACCAGTGAGGGCGGGCCCACCGGGGAGCTGTTTTTT.

The rearrangement uses TRBV20-1 and TRBJ2-4, with TRBD2 identical over 8 bases. CDR3 length: 16 residues. Germline CDR1 reads DFQATT; CDR2 reads SNEGSKA (reference sequence). V lost 4 bases, J lost 9 bases, and 17 bases stayed unmatched. The CDR3 protein is CSANPGLEGKWAIQYF. CDR3 nucleotides: TGCAGTGCTAACCCGGGACTAGAAGGAAAGTGGGCCATTCAGTACTTC.

V gene TRBV2 combines with J gene TRBJ2-3; D is unresolved. The CDR3 runs to 13 residues. The germline gives CDR1 SNHLY, CDR2 FYNNEI. Trimming shortened V by 2 bases and J by 1 base, and 4 bases separated the two germline ends. The CDR3, as DNA: TGTGCCAGCAGTGAAAGGGGCACAGATACGCAGTATTTT. This encodes CASSERGTDTQYF.

A few counts support this clonotype. CDR3 sequence reads: CASSVEETQYF. CDR3 sequence (DNA): TGCGCCAGCAGCGTCGAAGAGACCCAGTACTTC. This rearrangement joins TRBV5-1 to TRBJ2-5; D not certain. CDR3 size: 11 residues. CDR1 is SGHRS and CDR2 is YFSETQ in the germline V gene. V gave up 4 bases and J gave up 3 bases, with 4 bases separating them.

The CDR3 here is CASSRDRGTYNEQFF. The CDR3 DNA is TGCGCCAGCAGCCGGGACAGGGGTACCTACAATGAGCAGTTCTTC. The V gene is TRBV4-3, the J gene TRBJ2-1; 10 nucleotides line up with TRBD1. The V segment lost 4 bases and the J segment 2 bases; nucleotides outside the gene matches: 2. Germline lookup yields CDR1 LGHNA and CDR2 YSLEER. The CDR3 runs to 15 residues.

CDR3 in amino acids: CASSPTSDYYNEQFF. CDR3 nucleotides: TGCGCCAGCAGCCCGACTAGTGACTACTACAATGAGCAGTTCTTC. V usage is TRBV5-1 and J usage is TRBJ2-1; TRBD2 might be the D (6 bases). The length of the CDR3 is 15 residues. V was cut by 4 bases and J by 3 bases, with 14 bases left in between. Germline CDR1 is SGHRS and CDR2 is YFSETQ.

V and J are TRBV20-1 and TRBJ1-6; D uncertain. The V end was cut by 1 base, the J end by 10 bases, with 14 bases between. This CDR3 has 14 amino acids. CDR1 and CDR2 (germline): DFQATT, SNEGSKA (reference sequence). This chain's CDR3 is CSARAPTGHSPLHF. CDR3 in DNA: TGCAGTGCTAGAGCCCCGACGGGTCACTCACCCCTCCACTTT.

This clonotype was observed at least ten times. This chain connects TRBV7-9 to TRBJ2-3, with D possibly being TRBD1 (6 bases). The CDR3 runs to 16 residues. V was pared by 5 bases and J by 3 bases, with 18 bases between. The germline gives CDR1 SEHNR, CDR2 FQNEAQ (reference sequence). The CDR3 DNA reads as TGTGCCAGCAGCATTTACCGGGACACTTGGACAGATACGCAGTATTTT. Protein sequence: CASSIYRDTWTDTQYF. Based on the CDR3 plus reference TRBV7-9 and TRBJ2-3, the full variable domain is DTGVSQNPRHKITKRGQNVTFRCDPISEHNRLYWYRQTLGQGPEFLTYFQNEAQLEKSRLLSDRFSAERPKGSFSTLEIQRTEQGDSAMYLCASSIYRDTWTDTQYFGPGTRLTVL.

This clonotype was detected a few times. The chain is built from TRBV30 and TRBJ1-1; D remains unclear. Germline V gene data show CDR1 as GTSNPN and CDR2 as SVGIG (reference sequence). CDR3 length: 11 amino acids. The V and J ends lost 6 bases and 7 bases respectively, with 12 bases between them. In nucleotides, the CDR3 is TGTGCCTGTATTCCCGGGGTTGAAGCTTTCTTT. This codes for CACIPGVEAFF.

This clonotype was seen a handful of times. CDR3 sequence reads: CASSRGADSPLHF. CDR3 nucleotide sequence: TGCGCCAGCAGTCGGGGGGCCGATTCACCCCTCCACTTT. The J gene is TRBJ1-6, the V gene TRBV5-1; D is perhaps TRBD1 (6 bases). V dropped 5 bases and J dropped 8 bases, with 11 bases sitting between them. The CDR3 sequence is 13 residues long. Germline loops: CDR1 SGHRS, CDR2 YFSETQ.

The chain employs TRBV21-1 and TRBJ2-7; TRBD1, the table's D call, was not compared with the DNA. TRBV21-1 is noted as a pseudogene. The CDR3 totals 10 residues. CDR3 in DNA: TGTGCCAGCAACCGACAGTTACAGTACTTC. It encodes CASNRQLQYF.

This clonotype has only a few counts. The chain links TRBV12-3 or TRBV12-4 to TRBJ1-5, with 7 bases fitting TRBD1. The J segment lost 2 bases and the V segment lost 4 bases, leaving 8 bases of the junction unmatched. The CDR3 covers 16 residues. CDR3 residues: CASSYETGHRNQPQHF. The CDR3 DNA sequence: TGTGCCAGCAGTTATGAGACAGGGCACCGCAATCAGCCCCAGCATTTT.

This clonotype has at least ten counts. V is TRBV6-1 and J is TRBJ2-1, with 8 positions matching TRBD2. Unmatched junction bases numbered 3, after V lost 2 bases and J lost 0 bases. The CDR3 length is 16 residues. Germline CDR1 and CDR2: MNHNS and SASEGT. The CDR3 nucleotides read TGTGCCAGCAGTGAATGGAGCGGGAGCTCCTACAATGAGCAGTTCTTC. Translating it yields CASSEWSGSSYNEQFF.

The V and J genes are TRBV11-2 and TRBJ2-1, with D maybe TRBD2 (5 bases). The CDR3 extends over 13 amino acids. Germline-derived CDR1 and CDR2 are SGHAT and FQNNGV. V lost 5 bases, J lost 5 bases, and 10 bases lay in between. CDR3 sequence: CASSTGLHNEQFF. CDR3 coding DNA: TGTGCCAGCAGCACCGGACTTCACAATGAGCAGTTCTTC.

Only a few counts were recorded for this clonotype. The CDR3 DNA sequence: TGTGCCAGCAGTAGACAGGTCCATCAGCCCCAGCATTTT. It yields the protein CASSRQVHQPQHF. This chain links TRBV6-6 with TRBJ1-5, with a weak D call TRBD1 (6 bases). V was cut by 5 bases and J by 5 bases, with 10 bases left in between. Germline CDR1 is MNHNY and CDR2 is SVGAGI (reference sequence). There are 13 residues in the CDR3.